Below are 12 T cell receptor beta chains sequenced from a single sample in a study of memory CD4+ T cells and cytomegalovirus serostatus. Libraries were prepared by immunoSEQ multiplex PCR; TCRdb keeps only in-frame clonotypes and omits some of them. The table has 55,000 to 65,000 clones, more than 75% seen once. Single viable CD3+CD4+CD8-CD45RO+ cells were sorted as the memory CD4+ T cells. Sequenced input: memory CD4+ T cells from blood. The source of these receptors is an adult in good health and CMV-seronegative.

The chain uses TRBV6-4 and TRBJ2-2; D might be TRBD2 (6 bases). The CDR3 totals 16 residues. Trimming pared 4 bases from V and 5 bases from J, leaving 17 bases between. Germline lookup yields CDR1 MRHNA and CDR2 SNTAGT. CDR3 in DNA: TGTGCCAGCAGTGCGCGGGGCCCCGCCAGTACCGGGGAGCTGTTTTTT. Protein product: CASSARGPASTGELFF.

In this sample, this clone turned up once. The genes are TRBV5-4 and TRBJ1-1, with 8 bases that match TRBD1. The CDR3 runs 14 residues. V lost 3 bases and J lost 2; bases outside the gene matches: 3. The germline CDR1 and CDR2 sequences are SGHNT and YYREEE (reference sequence). The CDR3 loop reads CASSSGTGNTEAFF. The CDR3 nucleotides read TGTGCCAGCAGCTCCGGGACAGGTAACACTGAAGCTTTCTTT. Supplemented by reference TRBV5-4 and TRBJ1-1, the full variable domain reads ETGVTQSPTHLIKTRGQQVTLRCSSQSGHNTVSWYQQALGQGPQFIFQYYREEENGRGNFPPRFSGLQFPNYSSELNVNALELDDSALYLCASSSGTGNTEAFFGQGTRLTVV.

V usage is TRBV4-1 and J usage is TRBJ1-3; the D is unclear. The CDR3 is 17 residues long. The V gene's germline CDR1 is MGHRA and CDR2 YSYEKL. Trimming took off 0 bases at V and 0 bases at J, with 12 bases between the two ends. In DNA, the CDR3 is TGCGCCAGCAGCCAAGACTGGGCCCTGGCCTCTGGAAACACCATATATTTT. It specifies CASSQDWALASGNTIYF.

J is TRBJ1-2 and V is TRBV10-3; D is perhaps TRBD1 (5 bases). The CDR3 has 13 residues. In germline, CDR1 is ENHRY, CDR2 SYGVKD. The V and J ends lost 3 bases and 7 bases respectively, with 12 bases between them. The CDR3 sequence: CAISDPRDSGYTF. CDR3 bases: TGTGCCATCAGTGATCCCAGGGATAGTGGCTACACCTTC.

Here the CDR3 reads CASSLVDRARQETQYF. CDR3 nucleotide sequence: TGTGCCAGCAGCTTAGTCGACAGGGCCCGTCAAGAGACCCAGTACTTC. The V gene is TRBV7-2, the J gene TRBJ2-5; 7 nucleotides agree with TRBD1. V lost 1 base to trimming and J lost 2 bases; unmatched junction nucleotides: 7. In germline, CDR1 is SGHTA, CDR2 FQGNSA. CDR3 length: 16 residues. The full variable domain, rest sourced from reference TRBV7-2 and TRBJ2-5, is GAGVSQSPSNKVTEKGKDVELRCDPISGHTALYWYRQSLGQGLEFLIYFQGNSAPDKSGLPSDRFSAERTGGSVSTLTIQRTQQEDSAVYLCASSLVDRARQETQYFGPGTRLLVL.

The chain employs TRBV5-1 and TRBJ2-3, with D possibly matching TRBD1 (6 bases). Germline V gene sequence: CDR1 SGHRS, CDR2 YFSETQ. The CDR3 has 14 amino acids. The V and J ends lost 5 bases and 4 bases respectively, with 14 bases between them. CDR3 nucleotides: TGCGCCAGCAGTAGACAGGATATTGCAGATACGCAGTATTTT. It codes for CASSRQDIADTQYF.

This clone was seen only once. The rearrangement uses TRBV6-1 and TRBJ2-3; TRBD1 matches at 9 bases. After removal of 2 bases from V and 2 bases from J, the junction contained 11 bases not matched to a gene. Germline-derived CDR1 and CDR2 are MNHNS and SASEGT. The length of the CDR3 is 18 residues. The DNA of the CDR3 is TGTGCCAGCAGTGAACGCACAGGGGGCAACACCCCCACAGATACGCAGTATTTT. It specifies CASSERTGGNTPTDTQYF.

The rearrangement joins TRBV23-1 to TRBJ1-4, with 11 bases fitting TRBD1. TRBV23-1 is labeled an ORF, and its function is uncertain. V shed 3 bases and J 0 bases; nucleotides not matched to a gene: 9. CDR3 length: 19 amino acids. CDR3 coding DNA: TGCGCCAGCAGTCAGCCTGGACAGGGGGCTAGGGCAACTAATGAAAAACTGTTTTTT. It specifies CASSQPGQGARATNEKLFF.

The rearrangement uses TRBV5-6 and TRBJ2-5, with TRBD2 as a possible D gene (5 bases). The CDR3 sequence is 13 residues long. V was pared by 4 bases and J by 0 bases, with 7 bases between. Per the germline V gene, CDR1 is SGHDT and CDR2 is YYEEEE. The DNA of the CDR3 is TGTGCCAGCAGCCGAGCGGACCAAGAGACCCAGTACTTC. It is translated as CASSRADQETQYF.

The chain links TRBV5-1 to TRBJ2-7; TRBD2 agrees at 8 bases. V lost 6 bases to trimming and J lost 2 bases; unmatched junction nucleotides: 10. There are 15 residues in the CDR3. In germline, CDR1 is SGHRS, CDR2 YFSETQ. The CDR3 bases are TGCGCCAGCAACCCGGGAAGCGGGGGCCCCTACGAGCAGTACTTC. This codes for CASNPGSGGPYEQYF.

This chain uses TRBV5-4 with TRBJ1-6, with a weak D call TRBD1 (5 bases). This CDR3 spans 16 amino acids. Germline V gene data show CDR1 as SGHNT and CDR2 as YYREEE (reference sequence). V lost 4 bases and J 6 bases, leaving 17 bases between the germline ends. The CDR3 loop reads CASSGGMGGANSPLHF. The CDR3 DNA is TGTGCCAGCAGCGGGGGTATGGGAGGGGCTAATTCACCCCTCCACTTT.

The V and J genes are TRBV9 and TRBJ2-1, with D hard to call. The CDR3 is made up of 12 amino acids. The ends were cut back, 3 bases at V and 7 bases at J, with 8 bases in the middle. The germline CDR1 and CDR2 sequences are SGDLS and YYNGEE. CDR3 residues: CASSGVLNEQFF. CDR3 in DNA: TGTGCCAGCAGCGGGGTTTTGAATGAGCAGTTCTTC.